This T cell receptor beta chain was identified during a study of T cells in Graves' hyperthyroidism and ophthalmopathy. Study-level results: Most thyroid clonotypes with frequency above 0.001 were detected in blood.

This clonotype was observed at least ten times. The target antigen is unknown. For the diagnoses, clinical symptoms, serum thyroxine and TRAb, thyroid ultrasound and orbital computed tomography were used. Germline V CDR1 and CDR2: SGHTA, FQGNSA. This CDR3 comprises 15 residues. The V and J ends lost 3 bases and 8 bases, in that order; junction bases with no gene match: 4. Amplification targeted TCR beta CDR3 regions from RNA transcripts. TCR CDR3 regions were first amplified by RT-PCR with HTBI primers. TCRdb fed the multiplex PCR reads into MiXCR, producing one record per CDR3 protein. Among roughly 280,000 distinct CDR3 sequences listed, approximately 23% were seen once.

This chain connects TRBV7-2 to TRBJ2-3; 14 bases map to TRBD2. The TCR originated in a man aged 25 to 45 with Graves' ophthalmopathy. Sample: blood. The DNA for the CDR3 is TGTGCCAGCAGCTTTGTAGGACTAGCGGGAGGTACGCAGTATTTT. Its protein product is CASSFVGLAGGTQYF.